Shown below are 29 T cell receptor beta chains from a single sample sequenced in a study of blood T cell repertoires in COVID-19. Measured with immunoSEQ multiplex PCR; TCRdb has only the in-frame clones, and not every one. In the table there are about 160,000 clones, under 85% of which are singletons. The sequenced sample consisted of peripheral blood. The receptor source for this set is an elderly man with COVID-19, enrolled during active disease.

CDR3 sequence: CASSLFPGQNIQYF. The CDR3 DNA sequence: TGTGCCAGCAGCTTGTTCCCAGGGCAAAACATTCAGTACTTC. The rearrangement links TRBV5-5 to TRBJ2-4; weak D call: TRBD1 (5 bases). CDR3 length equals 14 residues. From germline, CDR1 is SGHKS and CDR2 YYEKEE (reference sequence). V lost 1 base, J lost 5 bases, and 10 bases lay in between.

V gene TRBV11-3 combines with J gene TRBJ1-2, with 8 bases fitting TRBD1. The germline V gene has CDR1 SGHNT and CDR2 YENEEA. J gave up 4 bases and V 5 bases, and 6 bases lay outside the gene matches. The CDR3 has 14 residues. CDR3 loop: CASSAGQAGYGYTF. The DNA for the CDR3 is TGTGCCAGCAGCGCGGGACAGGCGGGCTATGGCTACACCTTC.

This clone was counted once. At one boundary the junction diverges from the germline segment, which might be a read error. The chain combines TRBV15 with TRBJ1-2, with D uncertain. Germline CDR1 is LNHNV and CDR2 is YYDKDF (reference sequence). The CDR3 consists of 12 residues. The CDR3 sequence: CATSSANYDYTF. In nucleotides, the CDR3 is TGTGCCACCAGCAGCGCCAACTATGACTACACCTTC. The whole variable domain, remainder taken from reference TRBV15 and TRBJ1-2, is DAMVIQNPRYQVTQFGKPVTLSCSQTLNHNVMYWYQQKSSQAPKLLFHYYDKDFNNEADTPDNFQSRRPNTSFCFLDIRSPGLGDTAMYLCATSSANYDYTFGSGTRLTVV.

V usage is TRBV12-3 or TRBV12-4 and J usage is TRBJ2-7; 7 positions agree with TRBD1. V lost 1 base and J lost 12; bases outside the gene matches: 6. This CDR3 comprises 12 residues. The CDR3 sequence: CASSLVQGISYF. Here the CDR3 DNA reads TGTGCCAGCAGTTTAGTACAGGGGATCTCGTACTTC.

As DNA, the CDR3 is TGTGCCAGCACCCCGGGTGGTTCTAACTATGGCTACACCTTC. The encoded protein is CASTPGGSNYGYTF. The chain couples TRBV3-1 (or the pseudogene TRBV3-2) to TRBJ1-2, with unresolved D. The CDR3 has 14 amino acids. V lost 7 bases to trimming and J lost 0 bases, with 12 bases between them. Germline values: CDR1 LGHDT, CDR2 YNNKEL (reference sequence).

The chain links TRBV5-1 to TRBJ1-1, with TRBD1 matching over 8 bases. The CDR3 runs 15 residues. The V gene end was trimmed by 2 bases and the J gene end by 1 base; junction bases not matched to a gene: 4. Per germline, CDR1 SGHRS and CDR2 YFSETQ. This CDR3 is CASSLATGENTEAFF. The CDR3 nucleotides are TGCGCCAGCAGCTTAGCGACAGGGGAGAACACTGAAGCTTTCTTT.

As DNA, the CDR3 is TGTGCCACCGATACCGGACAGGGGCGGACAGATACGCAGTATTTT. It encodes CATDTGQGRTDTQYF. This sequence joins TRBV10-3 and TRBJ2-3; 9 bases agree with TRBD1. The CDR3 extends over 15 amino acids. The V gene end was trimmed by 10 bases and the J gene end by 3 bases; junction bases not matched to a gene: 11. Germline-derived CDR1 and CDR2 are ENHRY and SYGVKD.

This sequence joins TRBV20-1 and TRBJ2-5; 7 positions match TRBD1. V shed 3 bases, J shed 5 bases, and the junction held 6 bases outside the gene matches. Germline V gene lookup returns CDR1 DFQATT and CDR2 SNEGSKA (reference sequence). The CDR3 spans 13 residues. The CDR3 sequence: CSASKGASETQYF. In nucleotides, the CDR3 is TGCAGTGCTAGTAAGGGGGCAAGTGAGACCCAGTACTTC.

As to this clone: The same CDR3 arises from other DNA sequences in this sample as well. V usage is TRBV5-1 and J usage is TRBJ1-2, with D unclear. This CDR3 is built from 13 residues. Germline CDR1 SGHRS, CDR2 YFSETQ. With 0 bases removed from V and 1 base from J, the gap between germline ends came to 4 bases. The CDR3 nucleotides are TGCGCCAGCAGCTTGGCGGGTAACTATGGCTACACCTTC. It specifies CASSLAGNYGYTF.

This clone was counted only a few times. The rearrangement links TRBV19 to TRBJ1-4, with 8 nucleotides matching TRBD1. Germline CDR1 reads LNHDA; CDR2 reads SQIVND (reference sequence). Unmatched junction bases numbered 2, after V lost 5 bases and J lost 3 bases. This CDR3 comprises 14 residues. The CDR3 DNA follows: TGTGCCAGTAGTCAGGGGGCGGCTAATGAAAAACTGTTTTTT. Translation gives CASSQGAANEKLFF.

The chain carries TRBV24-1 and TRBJ1-1; D gene uncertain. The CDR3 loop spans 13 amino acids. Germline CDR1 reads KGHDR; CDR2 reads SFDVKD. V was shortened by 5 bases and J by 0 bases, with 6 bases between the two germline ends. CDR3 amino acids: CATSGPMNTEAFF. The CDR3 nucleotides read TGTGCCACCAGTGGGCCCATGAACACTGAAGCTTTCTTT.

The V call is TRBV6-6, the J call TRBJ2-2; 11 bases line up with TRBD2. V dropped 6 bases and J dropped 5; count of bases not matched to a gene: 17. The germline gives CDR1 MNHNY, CDR2 SVGAGI (reference sequence). This CDR3 has 19 amino acids. CDR3 in DNA: TGTGCCAGCAGCTATGGGCCTAGCGGGGGGCTCGTGGGTACCGGGGAGCTGTTTTTT. This encodes CASSYGPSGGLVGTGELFF.

This clone has just one count. The CDR3 coding sequence is TGTGCCAGCAGTCCCGGGACAGGGGGCCATCAGCCCCAGCATTTT. Its translation: CASSPGTGGHQPQHF. The gene calls are TRBV27 and TRBJ1-5; 12 nucleotides align to TRBD1. The CDR3 is made up of 15 amino acids. The germline gives CDR1 MNHEY, CDR2 SMNVEV (reference sequence). V was clipped by 5 bases and J by 5 bases; unmatched bases: 4.

This clone was counted only a few times. The CDR3 nucleotides are TGTGCCAGCAGCTTGCGGACAGCCAGCTCCTATAATTCACCCCTCCACTTT. This gives the protein CASSLRTASSYNSPLHF. The chain links TRBV7-9 to TRBJ1-6; TRBD1 is a possible D gene (6 bases). The V end lost 3 bases, the J end lost 0 bases, and 12 bases lay between the germline ends. The CDR3 has 17 residues. The V gene's germline CDR1 is SEHNR and CDR2 FQNEAQ (reference sequence).

This chain links TRBV7-2 with TRBJ1-5; 8 bases fit TRBD1. Germline V gene sequence: CDR1 SGHTA, CDR2 FQGNSA. The ends lost 5 bases at V and 4 bases at J; junction bases unmatched: 10. The CDR3 contains 16 residues. Here the CDR3 DNA reads TGTGCCAGCAGCCTCCGGACAGGGTTGGGGAATCAGCCCCAGCATTTT. It translates to CASSLRTGLGNQPQHF. Together with reference TRBV7-2 and TRBJ1-5, the CDR3 gives the full variable domain: GAGVSQSPSNKVTEKGKDVELRCDPISGHTALYWYRQSLGQGLEFLIYFQGNSAPDKSGLPSDRFSAERTGGSVSTLTIQRTQQEDSAVYLCASSLRTGLGNQPQHFGDGTRLSIL.

Details on this clone: One end of the junction fails to match germline, which may point to a read error. V is TRBV3-1 (or the pseudogene TRBV3-2) and J is TRBJ1-4, with 8 positions matching TRBD1. Germline lookup yields CDR1 LGHDT and CDR2 YNNKEL (reference sequence). CDR3 length: 14 residues. CDR3 sequence: CASSLRGPHEKLFF. As DNA, the CDR3 is TGTGCCAGCAGCCTCAGGGGGCCCCACGAAAAACTATTTTTT.

The V call is TRBV6-2 or TRBV6-3, the J call TRBJ1-1; 7 bases are shared with TRBD1. Unmatched junction bases numbered 8, after V lost 5 bases and J lost 5 bases. This CDR3 contains 14 residues. CDR1 MNHEY and CDR2 SVGEGT come from the germline V gene. The CDR3 spells CASSKNRGGTEAFF. The DNA for the CDR3 is TGTGCCAGCAGTAAGAACAGGGGCGGGACTGAAGCTTTCTTT.

The J gene is TRBJ1-1, the V gene TRBV28; 9 nucleotides align to TRBD1. Germline CDR1 is MDHEN and CDR2 is SYDVKM. This CDR3 has 15 amino acids. V gave up 6 bases and J gave up 1 base; unmatched junction bases: 6. This CDR3 reads CASRATGGTNTEAFF. The CDR3 DNA is TGTGCCAGCAGGGCGACAGGGGGGACGAACACTGAAGCTTTCTTT.

There are many counts of this clone. The rearrangement uses TRBV18 and TRBJ1-1, with 7 bases matching TRBD1. The V and J ends lost 5 bases and 3 bases, in that order; junction bases with no gene match: 9. Per the germline V gene, CDR1 is KGHSH and CDR2 is LQKENI. The CDR3 contains 15 residues. The CDR3 nucleotides are TGTGCCAGCTCAGAAGCTCGGACAGGACACACTGAAGCTTTCTTT. Amino acid sequence: CASSEARTGHTEAFF.

This chain uses TRBV10-3 with TRBJ2-3, with 11 bases that match TRBD1. V trimming: 2 bases; J trimming: 5 bases; junction bases outside the gene matches: 3. Germline V gene sequence: CDR1 ENHRY, CDR2 SYGVKD. CDR3 length: 15 amino acids. The CDR3 reads CAISEAGQGEDTQYF. The DNA for the CDR3 is TGTGCCATCAGTGAGGCGGGACAGGGGGAAGATACGCAGTATTTT.

The V gene is TRBV2, the J gene TRBJ1-6; TRBD1 matches at 7 bases. CDR1 and CDR2 from the germline V gene are SNHLY and FYNNEI. V shed 6 bases and J 0 bases; nucleotides not matched to a gene: 2. The CDR3 covers 15 residues. The CDR3, as DNA: TGTGCCAGCAGAGGGACAGTCTCCTATAATTCACCCCTCCACTTT. Translating it yields CASRGTVSYNSPLHF.

The chain is built from TRBV28 and TRBJ2-1, with TRBD2 matching over 8 bases. The J segment lost 10 bases and the V segment lost 5 bases, leaving 10 bases of the junction unmatched. Germline values: CDR1 MDHEN, CDR2 SYDVKM. This CDR3 has 14 amino acids. The CDR3 region is CASSPPGLGGEQFF. The DNA for the CDR3 is TGTGCCAGCAGTCCCCCGGGACTAGGAGGGGAGCAGTTCTTC. Using reference TRBV28 and TRBJ2-1 for the parts outside the CDR3, the full variable domain is DVKVTQSSRYLVKRTGEKVFLECVQDMDHENMFWYRQDPGLGLRLIYFSYDVKMKEKGDIPEGYSVSREKKERFSLILESASTNQTSMYLCASSPPGLGGEQFFGPGTRLTVL.

The rearrangement links TRBV24-1 to TRBJ2-6, with 9 bases that match TRBD1. The CDR3 is made up of 18 amino acids. Germline assignment: CDR1 KGHDR and CDR2 SFDVKD. With V trimmed by 3 bases and J by 4 bases, 9 bases remained unmatched. The CDR3 spells CATSDPPGTGSGANVLTF. CDR3 DNA: TGTGCCACCAGTGATCCCCCCGGGACAGGGTCCGGGGCCAACGTCCTGACTTTC.

This chain connects TRBV5-1 to TRBJ1-1; D is ambiguous. The CDR3 extends over 13 amino acids. CDR1 and CDR2 (germline): SGHRS, YFSETQ. Trimming pared 0 bases from V and 1 base from J, leaving 4 bases between. The CDR3 DNA follows: TGCGCCAGCAGCTTGGGAGAGAACACTGAAGCTTTCTTT. Translating it yields CASSLGENTEAFF.

The chain employs TRBV7-8 and TRBJ1-5; a possible D gene is TRBD1 (5 bases). V lost 0 bases and J lost 7, with 13 bases in between. This CDR3 is built from 15 residues. Germline loops: CDR1 SGHVS, CDR2 FQNEAQ. CDR3 loop: CASSLAGGYRQPQHF. The CDR3 bases are TGTGCCAGCAGCTTAGCGGGAGGTTACAGGCAGCCCCAGCATTTT.

The chain carries TRBV28 and TRBJ2-7, with 8 positions matching TRBD1. Losses at the gene ends were 7 bases for V and 4 bases for J; bases not matched to a gene: 9. The CDR3 is made up of 14 amino acids. CDR1 and CDR2 (germline): MDHEN, SYDVKM. The CDR3 nucleotides are TGTGCCAGCATTCGACAGGGGCCACCTTACGAGCAGTACTTC. Encoded protein: CASIRQGPPYEQYF. Based on the CDR3 plus reference TRBV28 and TRBJ2-7, the full variable domain is DVKVTQSSRYLVKRTGEKVFLECVQDMDHENMFWYRQDPGLGLRLIYFSYDVKMKEKGDIPEGYSVSREKKERFSLILESASTNQTSMYLCASIRQGPPYEQYFGPGTRLTVT.

The rearrangement uses TRBV6-5 and TRBJ1-3; D not certain. The germline V and J ends were trimmed by 7 bases and 2 bases, with 6 bases remaining between them. The CDR3 has 12 residues. Germline assignment: CDR1 MNHEY and CDR2 SVGAGI. The CDR3 sequence is CASNGPGNTIYF. The CDR3 DNA reads TGTGCCAGCAATGGCCCTGGAAACACCATATATTTT.

The chain couples TRBV7-2 to TRBJ1-1; no reliable D call. The CDR3 is made up of 14 amino acids. V lost 7 bases and J 1 base, leaving 13 bases between the germline ends. CDR1 is SGHTA, CDR2 FQGNSA, per germline. Here the CDR3 reads CASIPSPGNTEAFF. The CDR3 DNA sequence: TGTGCCAGCATCCCGAGCCCAGGGAACACTGAAGCTTTCTTT.

This sequence joins TRBV24-1 and TRBJ1-4; D is uncertain. This CDR3 region has 14 residues. V was shortened by 5 bases and J by 0 bases, with 6 bases between the two germline ends. CDR1 and CDR2 (germline): KGHDR, SFDVKD. DNA for the CDR3: TGTGCCACCAGTGCCAGTACAACTAATGAAAAACTGTTTTTT. This gives the protein CATSASTTNEKLFF.